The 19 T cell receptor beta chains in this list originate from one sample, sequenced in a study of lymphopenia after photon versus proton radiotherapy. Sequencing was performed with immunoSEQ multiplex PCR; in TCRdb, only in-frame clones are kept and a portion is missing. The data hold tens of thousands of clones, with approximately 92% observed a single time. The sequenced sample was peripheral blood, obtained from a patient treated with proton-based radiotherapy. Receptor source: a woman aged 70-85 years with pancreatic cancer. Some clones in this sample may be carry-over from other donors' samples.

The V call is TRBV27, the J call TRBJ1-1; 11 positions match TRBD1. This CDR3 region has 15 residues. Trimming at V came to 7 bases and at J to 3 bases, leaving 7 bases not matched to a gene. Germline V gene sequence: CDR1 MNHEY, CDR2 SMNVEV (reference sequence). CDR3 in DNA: TGTGCCAGCACCGGACAGGGGGCTGGGGACACTGAAGCTTTCTTT. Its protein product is CASTGQGAGDTEAFF.

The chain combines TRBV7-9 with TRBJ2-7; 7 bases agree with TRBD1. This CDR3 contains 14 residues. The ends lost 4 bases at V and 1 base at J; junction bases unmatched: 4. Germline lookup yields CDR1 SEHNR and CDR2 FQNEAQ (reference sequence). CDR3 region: CASSSPGQSYEQYF. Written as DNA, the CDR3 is TGTGCCAGCAGCTCCCCGGGACAGTCCTACGAGCAGTACTTC.

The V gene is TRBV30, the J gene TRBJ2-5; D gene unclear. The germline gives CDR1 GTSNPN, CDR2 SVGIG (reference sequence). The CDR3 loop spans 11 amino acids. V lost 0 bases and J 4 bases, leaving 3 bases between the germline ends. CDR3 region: CAWSVRETQYF. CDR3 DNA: TGTGCCTGGAGTGTACGAGAGACCCAGTACTTC.

The CDR3 loop is CASSVGTGGAYGYTF. The CDR3 DNA reads as TGTGCCAGCAGTGTCGGGACAGGGGGCGCCTATGGCTACACCTTC. The chain has TRBV6-4 and TRBJ1-2; 12 nucleotides agree with TRBD1. V shed 4 bases, J shed 4 bases, and the junction held 4 bases outside the gene matches. This CDR3 is built from 15 residues. CDR1 is MRHNA, CDR2 SNTAGT, per germline.

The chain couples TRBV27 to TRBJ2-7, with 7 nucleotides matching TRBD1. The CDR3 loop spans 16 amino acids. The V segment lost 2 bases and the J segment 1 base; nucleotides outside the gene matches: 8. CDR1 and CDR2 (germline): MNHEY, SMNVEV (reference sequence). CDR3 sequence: CASSLGGEGASYEQYF. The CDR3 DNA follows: TGTGCCAGCAGTTTAGGGGGAGAGGGGGCTTCCTACGAGCAGTACTTC.

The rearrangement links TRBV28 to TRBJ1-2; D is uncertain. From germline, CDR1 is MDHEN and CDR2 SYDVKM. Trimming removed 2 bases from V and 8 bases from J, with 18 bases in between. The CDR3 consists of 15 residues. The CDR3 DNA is TGTGCCAGCAGTTTAAGGGTGCCGGGATTTGACGGCTACACCTTC. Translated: CASSLRVPGFDGYTF.

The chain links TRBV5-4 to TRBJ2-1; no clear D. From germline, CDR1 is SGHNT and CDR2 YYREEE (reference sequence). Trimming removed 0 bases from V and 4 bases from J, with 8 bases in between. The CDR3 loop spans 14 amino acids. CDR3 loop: CASSLEPRYNEQFF. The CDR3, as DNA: TGTGCCAGCAGCTTGGAACCCCGATACAATGAGCAGTTCTTC.

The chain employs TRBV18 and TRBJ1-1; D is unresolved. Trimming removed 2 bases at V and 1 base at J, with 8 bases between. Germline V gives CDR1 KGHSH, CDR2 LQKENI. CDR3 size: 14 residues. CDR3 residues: CASSPETGNTEAFF. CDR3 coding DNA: TGTGCCAGCTCACCAGAAACGGGGAACACTGAAGCTTTCTTT.

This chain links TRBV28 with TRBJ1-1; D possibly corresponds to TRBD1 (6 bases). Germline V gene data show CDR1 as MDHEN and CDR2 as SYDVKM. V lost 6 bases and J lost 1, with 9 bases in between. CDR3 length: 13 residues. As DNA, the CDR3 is TGTGCCAGCAGAGACAGGCGGAACACTGAAGCTTTCTTT. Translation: CASRDRRNTEAFF.

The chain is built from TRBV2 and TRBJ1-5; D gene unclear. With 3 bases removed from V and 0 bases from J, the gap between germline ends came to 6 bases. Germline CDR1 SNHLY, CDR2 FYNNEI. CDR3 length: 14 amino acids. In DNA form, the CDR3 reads TGTGCCAGCAGTGAGGGGTCTAGCAATCAGCCCCAGCATTTT. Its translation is CASSEGSSNQPQHF. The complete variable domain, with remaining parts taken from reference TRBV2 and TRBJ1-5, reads EPEVTQTPSHQVTQMGQEVILRCVPISNHLYFYWYRQILGQKVEFLVSFYNNEISEKSEIFDDQFSVERPDGSNFTLKIRSTKLEDSAMYFCASSEGSSNQPQHFGDGTRLSIL.

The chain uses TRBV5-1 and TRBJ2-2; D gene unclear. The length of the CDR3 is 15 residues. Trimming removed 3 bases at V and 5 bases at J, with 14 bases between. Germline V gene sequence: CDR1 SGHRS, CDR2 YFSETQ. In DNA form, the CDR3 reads TGCGCCAGCAGCTCCTCGACGGTGGGAACCGGGGAGCTGTTTTTT. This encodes CASSSSTVGTGELFF.

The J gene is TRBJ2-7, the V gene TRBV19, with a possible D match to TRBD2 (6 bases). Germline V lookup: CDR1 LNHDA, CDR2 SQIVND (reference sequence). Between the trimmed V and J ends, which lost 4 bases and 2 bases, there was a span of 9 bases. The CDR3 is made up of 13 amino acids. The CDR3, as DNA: TGTGCCAGTAGTACGGGAGTTACCTACGAGCAGTACTTC. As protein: CASSTGVTYEQYF.

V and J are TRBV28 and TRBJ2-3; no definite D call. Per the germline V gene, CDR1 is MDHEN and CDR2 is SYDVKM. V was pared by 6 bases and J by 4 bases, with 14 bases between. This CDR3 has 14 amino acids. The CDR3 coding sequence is TGTGCCAGCAGCCGCGCACAGCCCCCAGATACGCAGTATTTT. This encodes CASSRAQPPDTQYF.

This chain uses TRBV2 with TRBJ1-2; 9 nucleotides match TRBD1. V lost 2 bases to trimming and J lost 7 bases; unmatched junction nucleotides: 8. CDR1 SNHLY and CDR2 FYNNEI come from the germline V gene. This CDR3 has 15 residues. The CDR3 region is CASSETGTGTSGYTF. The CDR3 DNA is TGTGCCAGCAGTGAAACGGGGACAGGGACGAGTGGCTACACCTTC.

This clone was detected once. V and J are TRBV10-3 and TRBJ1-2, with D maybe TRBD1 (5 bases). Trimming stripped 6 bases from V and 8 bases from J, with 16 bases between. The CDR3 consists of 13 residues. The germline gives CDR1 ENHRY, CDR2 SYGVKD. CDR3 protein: CAISPDSLRGYTF. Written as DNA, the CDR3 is TGTGCCATCAGCCCCGACAGCCTGCGAGGCTACACCTTC.

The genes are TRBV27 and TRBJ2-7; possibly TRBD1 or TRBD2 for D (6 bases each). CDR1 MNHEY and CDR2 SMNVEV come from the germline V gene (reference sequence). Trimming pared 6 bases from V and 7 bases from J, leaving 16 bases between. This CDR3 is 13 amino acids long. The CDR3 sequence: CASRGSGAREQYF. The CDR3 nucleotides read TGTGCCAGCAGAGGGTCGGGGGCAAGGGAGCAGTACTTC.

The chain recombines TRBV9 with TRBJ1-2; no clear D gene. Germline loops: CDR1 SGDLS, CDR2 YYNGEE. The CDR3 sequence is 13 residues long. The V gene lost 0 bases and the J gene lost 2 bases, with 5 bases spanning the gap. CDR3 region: CASSVEINYGYTF. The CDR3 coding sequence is TGTGCCAGCAGCGTAGAGATAAACTATGGCTACACCTTC.

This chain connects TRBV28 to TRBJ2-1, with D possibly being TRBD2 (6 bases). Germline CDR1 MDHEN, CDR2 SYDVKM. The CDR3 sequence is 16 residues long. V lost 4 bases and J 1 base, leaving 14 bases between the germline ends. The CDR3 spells CASSSLAILSYNEQFF. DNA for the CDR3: TGTGCCAGCAGTTCCCTAGCGATTCTGTCCTACAATGAGCAGTTCTTC.

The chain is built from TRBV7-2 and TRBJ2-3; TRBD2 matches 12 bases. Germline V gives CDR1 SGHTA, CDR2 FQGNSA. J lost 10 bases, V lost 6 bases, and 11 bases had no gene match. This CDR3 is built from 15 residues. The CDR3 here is CASRLTSGSGPSQYF. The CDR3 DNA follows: TGTGCCAGCAGATTGACTAGCGGGAGCGGTCCTTCGCAGTATTTT.